A single sample gave rise to the 6 T cell receptor beta chains below, sequenced in a study of cytomegalovirus exposure and HLA in healthy donors. This PCR relied on a set of 60 Vbeta primers and 13 Jbeta primers. Repertoires were generated with immunoSEQ multiplex PCR, while TCRdb's copy carries only in-frame clones and drops some. The table shows fewer than 200,000 clones, with approximately 79% occurring only once. Sequencing was carried out using PBMCs. All receptors come from a male donor in good health and CMV-seronegative.

V is TRBV4-3 and J is TRBJ2-2, with 11 bases matching TRBD2. V gave up 3 bases and J gave up 8 bases; unmatched junction bases: 14. The CDR3 runs 18 residues. Germline values: CDR1 LGHNA, CDR2 YSLEER. CDR3 residues: CASSQGLRGSGGAGELFF. The CDR3 DNA sequence: TGCGCCAGCAGCCAGGGTCTTCGTGGTAGCGGGGGGGCAGGGGAGCTGTTTTTT.

The rearrangement joins TRBV5-1 to TRBJ1-4, with 7 positions matching TRBD1. The V and J ends lost 5 bases and 5 bases, in that order; junction bases with no gene match: 3. CDR3 length: 13 amino acids. CDR1 SGHRS and CDR2 YFSETQ come from the germline V gene. The CDR3, as DNA: TGCGCCAGCAGTACACAGGGGAATGAAAAACTGTTTTTT. It specifies CASSTQGNEKLFF.

The chain recombines TRBV7-7 with TRBJ2-2; 12 bases map to TRBD2. V lost 1 base to trimming and J lost 5 bases; unmatched junction nucleotides: 8. This CDR3 has 18 residues. Germline values: CDR1 SSHAT, CDR2 FNYEAQ (reference sequence). CDR3 loop: CASSLVPSGGAGTGELFF. CDR3 coding DNA: TGTGCCAGCAGCTTAGTCCCTAGCGGGGGGGCCGGGACCGGGGAGCTGTTTTTT.

V usage is TRBV19 and J usage is TRBJ1-5, with D possibly matching TRBD1 (6 bases). Germline values: CDR1 LNHDA, CDR2 SQIVND (reference sequence). The CDR3 has 15 residues. V lost 5 bases, J lost 2 bases, and 13 bases lay in between. CDR3 loop: CASSPTGLGNQPQHF. CDR3 nucleotides: TGTGCCAGTAGTCCTACAGGGTTGGGCAATCAGCCCCAGCATTTT.

The chain uses TRBV7-9 and TRBJ2-2; the D gene is possibly TRBD2 (6 bases). The ends were cut back, 5 bases at V and 7 bases at J, with 14 bases in the middle. From germline, CDR1 is SEHNR and CDR2 FQNEAQ (reference sequence). The CDR3 covers 14 residues. The CDR3 DNA sequence: TGTGCCAGCAGCCCCATTTGGGGAGGCGGGGAGCTGTTTTTT. Protein product: CASSPIWGGGELFF. Full variable domain (rest looked up from reference TRBV7-9 and TRBJ2-2): DTGVSQNPRHKITKRGQNVTFRCDPISEHNRLYWYRQTLGQGPEFLTYFQNEAQLEKSRLLSDRFSAERPKGSFSTLEIQRTEQGDSAMYLCASSPIWGGGELFFGEGSRLTVL.

The chain joins TRBV10-3 to TRBJ2-3; 8 nucleotides agree with TRBD2. The CDR3 sequence is 15 residues long. The V and J ends lost 2 bases and 9 bases, in that order; junction bases with no gene match: 10. Germline V lookup: CDR1 ENHRY, CDR2 SYGVKD. The CDR3 DNA sequence: TGTGCCATCAGTGAGATTGGGACTAGATATTCCACGCAGTATTTT. It codes for CAISEIGTRYSTQYF.